This T cell receptor (beta chain) emerged from a study of blood T cells in healthy people across ages. V lost 1 base to trimming and J lost 8 bases, with 12 bases between them. CDR3 length: 15 amino acids. The germline V gene has CDR1 SGHTA and CDR2 FQGNSA. Regarding this clonotype: Its antigen is unidentified.

Study-wide results and caveats: Long-lived donors exceeded aged donors in naive CD4+ cells and diversity.

A second PCR, run for roughly 7 to 11 cycles, used a sample-barcoded 5' primer plus a J-beta primer mix. Each cDNA was tagged by a template-switch adaptor containing 12 random nucleotides. TCRdb fed the 5' RACE reads into MiXCR, producing one record per CDR3 protein. The table records 1.5 million to 2 million distinct CDR3 sequences, roughly two fifths of them present only once. The sequence came from a human donor in good health. Sequencing was done on a sample of blood. The chain combines TRBV7-2 with TRBJ1-6; tentatively, D is TRBD1 (5 bases). CDR3 amino acids: CASSLEGGEDSPLHF. The CDR3 DNA is TGTGCCAGCAGCTTAGAAGGAGGGGAAGATTCACCCCTCCACTTT.